Described below is a single T cell receptor beta chain sequence and its context. A much larger clone lies one base from this, so it may be a read error. Other DNA sequences in the same sample also yield this CDR3. The germline V gene has CDR1 SGHVS and CDR2 FQNEAQ. With 5 bases removed from V and 7 bases from J, the gap between germline ends came to 14 bases. The CDR3 is 13 residues long. This specimen comes from a study of tumour-infiltrating T cells in Burkitt lymphoma. Study-level information: All epidemiological Burkitt lymphoma subtypes were represented in the cohort. Productive clonality predicted overall and progression-free survival.

Sequencing used immunoSEQ multiplex PCR; TCRdb keeps in-frame clones, though not all of them. The sample includes 45,000 to 60,000 clones, about a third of them seen just once. This sequence originates from a human donor with Burkitt lymphoma. The sequenced sample was tumor tissue. The chain is built from TRBV7-8 and TRBJ1-2; D might be TRBD1 (6 bases). CDR3 DNA: TGTGCCAGCAGCCCTGGGGGCACATCTGGCTACACCTTC. It translates to CASSPGGTSGYTF.